The clone carrying this TCR beta chain has more than one count but fewer than ten. Its antigen is unknown. V was clipped by 8 bases and J by 5 bases, with 17 bases between them. Germline V CDR1 and CDR2: SQVTM, ANQGSEA. The CDR3 totals 13 residues. The second PCR ran roughly 7 to 11 cycles with a sample-barcoded 5' primer and J-beta primers. TCRdb used MiXCR to reprocess the 5' RACE reads, holding one entry per CDR3 protein. Among about 1,400,000 distinct CDR3 sequences listed, around 59% were seen once. The data stem from a study of blood T cells in healthy people across ages. The study's findings and limits: Possibly, changes in expanded clonotypes were confounded because donor CMV status was unknown. It was found that TCR beta diversity correlated strongly with the percentage of naive T cells.

Samples had at least 6.5 million PBMCs isolated from them. The chain is built from TRBV29-1 and TRBJ2-3; D may correspond to TRBD1 or TRBD2 (5 bases each). The TCR sequence derives from a man younger than 30 in good health. Sequenced sample: blood. CDR3 sequence (DNA): TGCAGCTACACCGGTGGGGCGGGAGATACGCAGTATTTT. Translation gives CSYTGGAGDTQYF.